A single sample is the source of the 18 T cell receptor beta chains below, sequenced in a study of blood T cell repertoires in COVID-19. Here immunoSEQ multiplex PCR was the method, and the copy in TCRdb shows in-frame clones only, minus some. The sample holds 300,000 to 450,000 clones, around 87% seen once. Sequenced sample: PBMCs or T cells enriched from blood (not recorded which). The receptors derive from a man aged 25-40 years who had recovered from COVID-19.

The chain links TRBV6-6 to TRBJ2-3; 13 positions agree with TRBD2. Trimming cost V 5 bases and J 2 bases; bases outside gene matches: 7. Germline V gene data show CDR1 as MNHNY and CDR2 as SVGAGI (reference sequence). This CDR3 is built from 17 residues. CDR3 DNA sequence: TGTGCCAGCAGTCAGACTAGCGGGGGGCCTCTCACAGATACGCAGTATTTT. It yields the protein CASSQTSGGPLTDTQYF.

The chain has TRBV6-2 or TRBV6-3 and TRBJ2-7; 7 bases align to TRBD2. The germline gives CDR1 MNHEY, CDR2 SVGEGT. The V segment lost 3 bases and the J segment 0 bases; nucleotides outside the gene matches: 5. The CDR3 runs to 15 residues. CDR3 amino acids: CASSYAGTISYEQYF. For the CDR3, the DNA is TGTGCCAGCAGTTATGCCGGGACTATCTCCTACGAGCAGTACTTC.

The CDR3 here is CASSLDEGVETQYF. The CDR3 DNA follows: TGCGCCAGCAGCTTGGATGAGGGTGTGGAGACCCAGTACTTC. The chain links TRBV5-1 to TRBJ2-5, with TRBD2 as a possible D gene (5 bases). The length of the CDR3 is 14 residues. Between the trimmed V and J ends, which lost 0 bases and 5 bases, there was a span of 11 bases. Per germline, CDR1 SGHRS and CDR2 YFSETQ.

The chain employs TRBV7-9 and TRBJ2-2; possibly TRBD1 for D (5 bases). The CDR3 is 17 amino acids. Germline CDR1 is SEHNR and CDR2 is FQNEAQ (reference sequence). V was shortened by 1 base and J by 2 bases, with 14 bases between the two germline ends. The CDR3 here is CASSLDNPQGNTGELFF. Here the CDR3 DNA reads TGTGCCAGCAGCTTAGATAACCCCCAGGGTAACACCGGGGAGCTGTTTTTT.

This clone was seen only once. The genes are TRBV5-6 and TRBJ1-3, with D hard to call. This CDR3 contains 18 residues. Deletions cut 1 base from V and 4 bases from J, with 21 bases between. Germline values: CDR1 SGHDT, CDR2 YYEEEE. DNA of the CDR3: TGTGCCAGCAGCTTGAGTTCGCGGGCGCTCCGGACGGGAAACACCATATATTTT. Translation: CASSLSSRALRTGNTIYF.

This chain joins TRBV6-4 and TRBJ1-2; unclear D gene. Germline V gene data show CDR1 as MRHNA and CDR2 as SNTAGT. There are 12 residues in the CDR3. The germline V and J ends were trimmed by 6 bases and 5 bases, with 10 bases remaining between them. The CDR3 region is CASSGSGYGYTF. CDR3 bases: TGTGCCAGCAGCGGAAGCGGTTATGGCTACACCTTC.

V gene TRBV19 combines with J gene TRBJ2-1, with TRBD2 matching 13 bases. The CDR3 sequence is 15 residues long. Germline-derived CDR1 and CDR2 are LNHDA and SQIVND (reference sequence). J gave up 6 bases and V 1 base, and 0 bases lay outside the gene matches. CDR3 protein: CASSIGTSGGNEQFF. CDR3 nucleotide sequence: TGTGCCAGTAGTATAGGGACTAGCGGGGGCAATGAGCAGTTCTTC.

The chain links TRBV3-1 (or the pseudogene TRBV3-2) to TRBJ1-3; TRBD1 agrees at 7 bases. The CDR3 has 15 amino acids. Germline CDR1 reads LGHDT; CDR2 reads YNNKEL (reference sequence). With 3 bases clipped from V and 2 bases from J, the junction kept 4 bases outside the gene matches. The CDR3 loop is CASSQSTGTGNTIYF. DNA for the CDR3: TGTGCCAGCAGCCAGTCGACAGGGACTGGAAACACCATATATTTT.

This chain uses TRBV4-1 with TRBJ1-4; 9 positions agree with TRBD1. This CDR3 comprises 15 residues. The germline V gene has CDR1 MGHRA and CDR2 YSYEKL. Trimming removed 4 bases from V and 7 bases from J; junction bases left unmatched: 7. CDR3 nucleotide sequence: TGCGCCAGCAGCCCTGGGGACAGGGATTTTGAAAAACTGTTTTTT. This codes for CASSPGDRDFEKLFF.

The chain carries TRBV6-5 and TRBJ2-7, with TRBD1 as a possible D gene (7 bases). The CDR3 has 16 residues. Trimming pared 4 bases from V and 0 bases from J, leaving 16 bases between. Germline CDR1 MNHEY, CDR2 SVGAGI. This CDR3 reads CASSWGVDRSSYEQYF. Written as DNA, the CDR3 is TGTGCCAGCAGTTGGGGGGTGGACAGGAGCTCCTACGAGCAGTACTTC.

The chain joins TRBV5-1 to TRBJ2-1, with D possibly matching TRBD1 (7 bases). The CDR3 has 15 amino acids. V lost 0 bases to trimming and J lost 7 bases, with 14 bases between them. Looked up from germline, CDR1 is SGHRS and CDR2 is YFSETQ. The CDR3 sequence: CASSLGYPGGNEQFF. CDR3 bases: TGCGCCAGCAGCTTGGGATATCCAGGGGGGAATGAGCAGTTCTTC.

This clone was observed a single time. The chain uses TRBV27 and TRBJ1-2, with TRBD1 matching 8 bases. V gave up 4 bases and J gave up 2 bases; unmatched junction bases: 3. The germline gives CDR1 MNHEY, CDR2 SMNVEV (reference sequence). The CDR3 runs to 14 residues. The CDR3: CASSSTGANYGYTF. The CDR3 nucleotides read TGTGCCAGCAGTTCGACAGGGGCGAACTATGGCTACACCTTC.

The chain has TRBV20-1 and TRBJ2-7; TRBD1 agrees at 7 bases. The CDR3 covers 11 residues. The trim removed 5 bases at V and 3 bases at J, leaving 1 base unmatched. In germline, CDR1 is DFQATT, CDR2 SNEGSKA (reference sequence). Here the CDR3 DNA reads TGCAGTGCTGGGGACAGCTACGAGCAGTACTTC. Translated: CSAGDSYEQYF.

The chain employs TRBV19 and TRBJ2-1; 12 positions agree with TRBD2. V shed 4 bases, J shed 6 bases, and the junction held 1 base outside the gene matches. The CDR3 has 14 amino acids. Germline V gives CDR1 LNHDA, CDR2 SQIVND (reference sequence). CDR3 sequence reads: CASSTSGGANEQFF. The CDR3 bases are TGTGCCAGTAGTACTAGCGGGGGGGCCAATGAGCAGTTCTTC.

The rearrangement joins TRBV28 to TRBJ2-4; TRBD1 agrees at 10 bases. Unmatched junction bases numbered 5, after V lost 4 bases and J lost 8 bases. From germline, CDR1 is MDHEN and CDR2 SYDVKM. This CDR3 is 14 amino acids long. Here the CDR3 DNA reads TGTGCCAGCAGTTCCTCCGGGACAGGGGACATTCAGTACTTC. Its translation: CASSSSGTGDIQYF.

The J gene is TRBJ1-2, the V gene TRBV18; no clear D. From germline, CDR1 is KGHSH and CDR2 LQKENI. Deletions cut 3 bases from V and 5 bases from J, with 10 bases between. CDR3 length equals 13 residues. This CDR3 reads CASSPDTTYGYTF. CDR3 DNA sequence: TGTGCCAGCTCACCCGACACCACGTATGGCTACACCTTC.

J is TRBJ1-6 and V is TRBV6-1, with D maybe TRBD1 (5 bases). Deletions cut 3 bases from V and 6 bases from J, with 9 bases between. The CDR3 runs to 14 residues. Germline lookup yields CDR1 MNHNS and CDR2 SASEGT. The CDR3 region has the DNA TGTGCCAGCAGTGAGAGACAGCCTAATTCACCCCTCCACTTT. Residues: CASSERQPNSPLHF.

The chain uses TRBV6-5 and TRBJ1-2; 7 nucleotides align to TRBD1. Looked up from germline, CDR1 is MNHEY and CDR2 is SVGAGI. Trimming removed 11 bases from V and 4 bases from J; junction bases left unmatched: 10. This CDR3 region has 13 residues. CDR3 coding DNA: TGTGCCGGATACAACAGGGGAAGCTATGGCTACACCTTC. Translation gives CAGYNRGSYGYTF.